These T cell receptor beta chains were read from a single sample in a study of shared clonotypes between healthy human individuals. Sequenced by immunoSEQ multiplex PCR; TCRdb stores in-frame clones only, minus some. The table shows more than 2 million clones, with 85% to 95% occurring only once. Sequencing was carried out using naive CD8+ T cells from PBMCs. The receptors here all came from a man between 18 and 35 years old in good health. Some clones in this sample may be carry-over from other donors' samples. Both conserved end residues are part of each CDR3. Fields, in order: V gene, D gene, J gene, clone size, CDR3 DNA, CDR3 protein. The D gene is left open where the match is weak. Clone size appears in some rows only: once, few, many, or a class for an expanded clone.

V gene: TRBV9
D gene: .
J gene: TRBJ2-3
clone size: .
CDR3 DNA: TGTGCCAGCAGCGCCTCACCCAATACGCAGTATTTT
CDR3 protein: CASSASPNTQYF

V gene: TRBV19
D gene: TRBD1
J gene: TRBJ2-7
clone size: .
CDR3 DNA: TGTGCCAGTAGTCCCGGACAGGGAGCGTCCTACGAGCAGTACTTC
CDR3 protein: CASSPGQGASYEQYF

V gene: TRBV4-3
D gene: .
J gene: TRBJ1-2
clone size: once
CDR3 DNA: TGCGCCAGCAGCCAAGGAAGACAGACACTTCCGTCTGGCTACACCTTC
CDR3 protein: CASSQGRQTLPSGYTF

V gene: TRBV19
D gene: .
J gene: TRBJ1-1
clone size: .
CDR3 DNA: TGTGCCAGTAGTATAGACCCCTGGAGGGGCACTGAAGCTTTCTTT
CDR3 protein: CASSIDPWRGTEAFF

V gene: TRBV6-6
D gene: TRBD2
J gene: TRBJ2-1
clone size: .
CDR3 DNA: TGTGCCAGCAGTTACTCCGGACTAGCGGCCTACAATGAGCAGTTCTTC
CDR3 protein: CASSYSGLAAYNEQFF

V gene: TRBV28
D gene: TRBD2
J gene: TRBJ2-7
clone size: .
CDR3 DNA: TGTGCCAGCAGTTTTCCGGCTAGCGGGATCTACGAGCAGTACTTC
CDR3 protein: CASSFPASGIYEQYF

V gene: TRBV27
D gene: .
J gene: TRBJ1-4
clone size: .
CDR3 DNA: TGTGCCAGCAGTTCCCTGATGGGGTCGAATGAAAAACTGTTTTTT
CDR3 protein: CASSSLMGSNEKLFF

V gene: TRBV4-1
D gene: TRBD1
J gene: TRBJ2-1
clone size: .
CDR3 DNA: TGCGCCAGCAGCCCCGGACAGGGGGCCGATGAGCAGTTCTTC
CDR3 protein: CASSPGQGADEQFF

V gene: TRBV2
D gene: TRBD2
J gene: TRBJ2-6
clone size: .
CDR3 DNA: TGTGCCAGCCTGCCGGGACCCGGGGGGTGGCATGGGGCCAACGTCCTGACTTTC
CDR3 protein: CASLPGPGGWHGANVLTF

V gene: TRBV5-4
D gene: .
J gene: TRBJ2-4
clone size: .
CDR3 DNA: TGTGCCAGCAGCTTGGCGGGGCGGCTGACCAAAAACATTCAGTACTTC
CDR3 protein: CASSLAGRLTKNIQYF

V gene: TRBV27
D gene: TRBD2
J gene: TRBJ2-7
clone size: once
CDR3 DNA: TGTGCCAGCAGTTTAGCACCGGGACTAAACGAGCAGTACTTC
CDR3 protein: CASSLAPGLNEQYF

V gene: TRBV7-9
D gene: .
J gene: TRBJ2-3
clone size: .
CDR3 DNA: TGTGCCAGCAGCTTTGTTCTTGAGGCAGATACGCAGTATTTT
CDR3 protein: CASSFVLEADTQYF

V gene: TRBV27
D gene: .
J gene: TRBJ2-7
clone size: .
CDR3 DNA: TGTGCCAGCAGTTTACTTTCCGGGAATCCCCTCGAGCAGTACTTC
CDR3 protein: CASSLLSGNPLEQYF

V gene: TRBV18
D gene: TRBD1
J gene: TRBJ2-7
clone size: once
CDR3 DNA: TGTGCCAGCTCACCTCGTGACAGGGAAATTATCTACGAGCAGTACTTC
CDR3 protein: CASSPRDREIIYEQYF

V gene: TRBV4-2
D gene: .
J gene: TRBJ2-4
clone size: .
CDR3 DNA: TGTGCCAGCAGCCAGCGAGGCGACATTCAGTACTTC
CDR3 protein: CASSQRGDIQYF

V gene: TRBV7-8
D gene: TRBD2
J gene: TRBJ2-3
clone size: .
CDR3 DNA: TGTGCCAGCGTATCGGGGAGGGCTAGCACAGATACGCAGTATTTT
CDR3 protein: CASVSGRASTDTQYF

V gene: TRBV7-6
D gene: TRBD1
J gene: TRBJ1-5
clone size: once
CDR3 DNA: TGTGCCAGTTCTCCGGGGACAGGGGCCGCGGGCAATCAGCCCCAGCATTTT
CDR3 protein: CASSPGTGAAGNQPQHF

V gene: TRBV27
D gene: .
J gene: TRBJ2-7
clone size: .
CDR3 DNA: TGTGCCAGCAGTTTTGATTCCCACGAGCAGTACTTC
CDR3 protein: CASSFDSHEQYF

V gene: TRBV9
D gene: .
J gene: TRBJ1-2
clone size: .
CDR3 DNA: TGTGCCAGCAGCGTAGAGAGCAGGGAATATGGCTACACCTTC
CDR3 protein: CASSVESREYGYTF

V gene: TRBV7-9
D gene: TRBD2
J gene: TRBJ2-3
clone size: .
CDR3 DNA: TGTGCCAGCAGCTTACCTCTAGGACTAGCGGGAGGGTATACGCAGTATTTT
CDR3 protein: CASSLPLGLAGGYTQYF

V gene: TRBV6-1
D gene: TRBD1
J gene: TRBJ1-1
clone size: once
CDR3 DNA: TGTGCCAGCACCCCGACAGGGGGCGGCCCTGAAGCTTTCTTT
CDR3 protein: CASTPTGGGPEAFF

V gene: TRBV4-1
D gene: .
J gene: TRBJ2-7
clone size: .
CDR3 DNA: TGCGCCAGCAGCCAAGTGCCAGGGTTGGGGGCCTACGAGCAGTACTTC
CDR3 protein: CASSQVPGLGAYEQYF

V gene: TRBV30
D gene: .
J gene: TRBJ1-6
clone size: .
CDR3 DNA: TGTGCCTGGACAGGGGCTTATAATTCACCCCTCCACTTT
CDR3 protein: CAWTGAYNSPLHF

V gene: TRBV27
D gene: .
J gene: TRBJ2-1
clone size: .
CDR3 DNA: TGTGCCAGCAGTTCCCTATCCCCAGATAATGAGCAGTTCTTC
CDR3 protein: CASSSLSPDNEQFF

V gene: TRBV9
D gene: TRBD1
J gene: TRBJ2-1
clone size: .
CDR3 DNA: TGTGCCAGCAGCGTTGGGACAGGGGGCGGCCATGAGCAGTTCTTC
CDR3 protein: CASSVGTGGGHEQFF

V gene: TRBV7-9
D gene: TRBD1
J gene: TRBJ1-1
clone size: .
CDR3 DNA: TGTGCCAGCAGCTCGGGACAGGGGGTGAACACTGAAGCTTTCTTT
CDR3 protein: CASSSGQGVNTEAFF

V gene: TRBV19
D gene: .
J gene: TRBJ1-5
clone size: .
CDR3 DNA: TGTGCCAGTAGTATAGTTTGGCTATCCAATCAGCCCCAGCATTTT
CDR3 protein: CASSIVWLSNQPQHF

V gene: TRBV9
D gene: .
J gene: TRBJ2-1
clone size: .
CDR3 DNA: TGTGCCAGCAGCCCTCCAGGGGTTGAGCAGTTCTTC
CDR3 protein: CASSPPGVEQFF

V gene: TRBV9
D gene: TRBD1
J gene: TRBJ2-2
clone size: .
CDR3 DNA: TGTGCCAGCAGCGCTGTGGACAGGCCGTCCGGGGAGCTGTTTTTT
CDR3 protein: CASSAVDRPSGELFF

V gene: TRBV7-9
D gene: .
J gene: TRBJ2-1
clone size: .
CDR3 DNA: TGTGCCGGACACGATTGGGTCAATGAGCAGTTCTTC
CDR3 protein: CAGHDWVNEQFF

V gene: TRBV28
D gene: .
J gene: TRBJ1-5
clone size: .
CDR3 DNA: TGTGCCAGCAGTTTGAGGGCAAATAATCAGCCCCAGCATTTT
CDR3 protein: CASSLRANNQPQHF

V gene: TRBV29-1
D gene: .
J gene: TRBJ1-5
clone size: .
CDR3 DNA: TGCAGCGCTCGGGACGGCGGGTATCAGCCCCAGCATTTT
CDR3 protein: CSARDGGYQPQHF

V gene: TRBV6-6
D gene: .
J gene: TRBJ2-7
clone size: .
CDR3 DNA: TGTGCCACCTCCGGGACCCCGACTCACTACGAGCAGTACTTC
CDR3 protein: CATSGTPTHYEQYF

V gene: TRBV6-6
D gene: TRBD1
J gene: TRBJ1-1
clone size: once
CDR3 DNA: TGTGCCAGCAGGGGGACAGCCATGAACACTGAAGCTTTCTTT
CDR3 protein: CASRGTAMNTEAFF

V gene: TRBV4-1
D gene: .
J gene: TRBJ2-7
clone size: .
CDR3 DNA: TGCGCCAGCAGCCTCGGACAGAGGTACGAGCAGTACTTC
CDR3 protein: CASSLGQRYEQYF